What follows describes a single T cell receptor beta chain. Antigen specificity is unknown. The sample belongs to a study of cytomegalovirus exposure and HLA in healthy donors. About the study: Drawn from HLA-typed donors, approximately 85 million unique TCRs were held in an early data release.

Study observations and caveats: In a later analysis, HLA-associated TCR beta chains were more clonally expanded than equally common others.

Primers: 60 Vbeta forward and 13 Jbeta reverse. Sequencing was performed with immunoSEQ multiplex PCR; in TCRdb, only in-frame clones are kept and a portion is missing. Of roughly 100,000 clones detected, roughly 12% appear once; the ten largest clones hold approximately 15%. V shed 2 bases and J 5 bases; nucleotides not matched to a gene: 4. CDR3 length: 15 residues. The germline CDR1 and CDR2 sequences are MGHRA and YSYEKL. The TCR sequence derives from a man aged 40-49 years in good health and CMV-seropositive. The gene calls are TRBV4-1 and TRBJ2-5; 11 nucleotides align to TRBD2. The sequencing input was PBMCs. CDR3 residues: CASSQLAGGQETQYF. In DNA form, the CDR3 reads TGCGCCAGCAGCCAATTAGCGGGAGGGCAGGAGACCCAGTACTTC.